The 19 T cell receptor beta chains below were found in one sample sequenced in a study of PD-1 blockade in classical Hodgkin lymphoma. The table came from immunoSEQ multiplex PCR; TCRdb's copy has only in-frame clones and leaves some out. The sample carries over 20,000 clones, more than 80% recorded once. Time point here: cycle 4 day 1 (C4D1), after five to seven weeks of nivolumab. All trial patients relapsed after autologous stem cell transplantation. The material sequenced was peripheral blood mononuclear cells (PBMCs), taken before the fourth cycle of nivolumab. These TCRs come from a human donor with classical Hodgkin lymphoma.

The genes are TRBV7-3 and TRBJ1-2; no reliable D call. The CDR3 is made up of 14 amino acids. Germline-derived CDR1 and CDR2 are SGHTA and FQGTGA. V was shortened by 1 base and J by 2 bases, with 8 bases between the two germline ends. CDR3 in amino acids: CASSLREDNYGYTF. The CDR3 nucleotides are TGTGCCAGCAGCTTAAGGGAAGACAACTATGGCTACACCTTC.

J is TRBJ2-1 and V is TRBV7-9; 8 bases are shared with TRBD1. The V gene end was trimmed by 5 bases and the J gene end by 5 bases; junction bases not matched to a gene: 8. Germline lookup yields CDR1 SEHNR and CDR2 FQNEAQ (reference sequence). This CDR3 contains 15 residues. Written as DNA, the CDR3 is TGTGCCAGCAGCCCGCCAGGGGGCGCGGACAATGAGCAGTTCTTC. Translated: CASSPPGGADNEQFF.

The chain joins TRBV7-2 to TRBJ1-5; D is perhaps TRBD1 (5 bases). Germline assignment: CDR1 SGHTA and CDR2 FQGNSA. Trimming cost V 0 bases and J 5 bases, with 11 bases left between them. This CDR3 region has 15 residues. CDR3 nucleotides: TGTGCCAGCAGCTTAGCGCCAGGGTCACATCAGCCCCAGCATTTT. It yields the protein CASSLAPGSHQPQHF.

The V gene is TRBV4-3, the J gene TRBJ1-5; D remains unclear. CDR1 and CDR2 (germline): LGHNA, YSLEER. V was trimmed by 4 bases and J by 5 bases, leaving 12 bases between them. The CDR3 spans 14 residues. CDR3 region: CASSPGRRDQPQHF. CDR3 sequence (DNA): TGCGCCAGCAGCCCGGGCCGTCGGGATCAGCCCCAGCATTTT.

The V gene is TRBV18, the J gene TRBJ2-5; 9 nucleotides line up with TRBD2. The CDR3 covers 15 residues. Trimming cost V 1 base and J 2 bases; bases outside gene matches: 2. Germline V gene lookup returns CDR1 KGHSH and CDR2 LQKENI. The CDR3 is CASSPLAGEQETQYF. The CDR3 DNA follows: TGTGCCAGCTCACCACTAGCGGGGGAGCAAGAGACCCAGTACTTC. Variable domain in full (rest from reference TRBV18 and TRBJ2-5): NAGVMQNPRHLVRRRGQEARLRCSPMKGHSHVYWYRQLPEEGLKFMVYLQKENIIDESGMPKERFSAEFPKEGPSILRIQQVVRGDSAAYFCASSPLAGEQETQYFGPGTRLLVL.

The V gene is TRBV21-1, the J gene TRBJ1-3. TRBV21-1 is labeled a pseudogene. This CDR3 is built from 17 residues. The CDR3 DNA reads as TGTGCCAGCAGCAAAGGGCGGGGGGGTATCTTCAGAAACACCATATATTTT. Protein sequence: CASSKGRGGIFRNTIYF.

J is TRBJ2-6 and V is TRBV11-2; D not certain. The CDR3 is 18 amino acids. Germline V lookup: CDR1 SGHAT, CDR2 FQNNGV. The ends were cut back, 2 bases at V and 0 bases at J, with 14 bases in the middle. The CDR3 nucleotides are TGTGCCAGCAGCTTAAAACAAGAAATCTCCTCTGGGGCCAACGTCCTGACTTTC. This gives the protein CASSLKQEISSGANVLTF. The entire variable domain, with the rest obtained from reference TRBV11-2 and TRBJ2-6, is as follows: EAGVAQSPRYKIIEKRQSVAFWCNPISGHATLYWYQQILGQGPKLLIQFQNNGVVDDSQLPKDRFSAERLKGVDSTLKIQPAKLEDSAVYLCASSLKQEISSGANVLTFGAGSRLTVL.

CDR3 residues: CASTLAAGEQYF. The CDR3 bases are TGTGCCAGCACCCTAGCTGCCGGGGAGCAGTACTTC. The chain recombines TRBV6-1 with TRBJ2-7; maybe TRBD2 (5 bases). CDR3 size: 12 residues. The germline V and J ends were trimmed by 7 bases and 7 bases, with 14 bases remaining between them. CDR1 and CDR2 (germline): MNHNS, SASEGT.

This sequence joins TRBV13 and TRBJ1-1; TRBD1 matches 7 bases. Trimming at V came to 5 bases and at J to 2 bases, leaving 2 bases not matched to a gene. Germline values: CDR1 PRHDT, CDR2 FYEKMQ (reference sequence). The CDR3 is made up of 13 amino acids. CDR3 in DNA: TGTGCCAGCAGCCGGACAGGCAACACTGAAGCTTTCTTT. Its translation: CASSRTGNTEAFF. The entire variable domain, with the rest obtained from reference TRBV13 and TRBJ1-1, is as follows: AAGVIQSPRHLIKEKRETATLKCYPIPRHDTVYWYQQGPGQDPQFLISFYEKMQSDKGSIPDRFSAQQFSDYHSELNMSSLELGDSALYFCASSRTGNTEAFFGQGTRLTVV.

This clone occurred once. The rearrangement joins TRBV6-1 to TRBJ1-6; 9 positions match TRBD1. J gave up 10 bases and V 5 bases, and 9 bases lay outside the gene matches. The CDR3 covers 15 residues. Germline CDR1 is MNHNS and CDR2 is SASEGT. The CDR3 spells CASSFRDRALSPLHF. The DNA for the CDR3 is TGTGCCAGCAGTTTCCGGGACAGGGCTTTATCACCCCTCCACTTT.

This rearrangement joins TRBV27 to TRBJ1-1; D is perhaps TRBD1 (5 bases). Germline V gives CDR1 MNHEY, CDR2 SMNVEV (reference sequence). This CDR3 is built from 16 residues. Between the trimmed V and J ends, which lost 2 bases and 3 bases, there was a span of 16 bases. The CDR3 is CASSLGGDPGYTEAFF. The CDR3 coding sequence is TGTGCCAGCAGTTTAGGAGGGGACCCCGGGTACACTGAAGCTTTCTTT.

The rearrangement links TRBV6-4 to TRBJ2-1; 9 bases map to TRBD2. The V and J ends lost 0 bases and 12 bases, in that order; junction bases with no gene match: 12. Germline CDR1 and CDR2: MRHNA and SNTAGT. CDR3 length: 16 residues. Here the CDR3 reads CASSDSSASGMAGQFF. The CDR3 DNA sequence: TGTGCCAGCAGTGACTCGTCGGCTAGCGGGATGGCAGGGCAGTTCTTC.

The chain recombines TRBV5-1 with TRBJ1-1; the D gene is possibly TRBD1 (5 bases). The CDR3 covers 14 residues. Per germline, CDR1 SGHRS and CDR2 YFSETQ. The germline V and J ends were trimmed by 5 bases and 4 bases, with 15 bases remaining between them. The CDR3 sequence is CASRLWAQGTEAFF. The CDR3 bases are TGCGCCAGCAGACTATGGGCGCAGGGCACTGAAGCTTTCTTT.

The genes are TRBV5-1 and TRBJ2-1; possible D gene TRBD1, 5 bases. This CDR3 has 12 residues. Germline V lookup: CDR1 SGHRS, CDR2 YFSETQ. V was shortened by 1 base and J by 6 bases, with 5 bases between the two germline ends. The CDR3 reads CASSLQGNEQFF. CDR3 nucleotides: TGCGCCAGCAGCTTGCAGGGCAATGAGCAGTTCTTC.

The chain combines TRBV7-3 with TRBJ2-5; D is ambiguous. Trimming cost V 0 bases and J 1 base, with 6 bases left between them. CDR1 and CDR2 (germline): SGHTA, FQGTGA. The length of the CDR3 is 14 residues. CDR3 residues: CASSLTGSQETQYF. In DNA form, the CDR3 reads TGTGCCAGCAGCTTAACAGGCAGCCAAGAGACCCAGTACTTC.

This chain links TRBV28 with TRBJ1-4; 9 nucleotides align to TRBD1. Germline V gives CDR1 MDHEN, CDR2 SYDVKM. There are 15 residues in the CDR3. V lost 5 bases and J lost 3; bases outside the gene matches: 4. CDR3 protein: CASSPGQGANEKLFF. In DNA, the CDR3 is TGTGCCAGCAGTCCGGGACAGGGAGCTAATGAAAAACTGTTTTTT.

This clone was seen only a few times. V is TRBV27 and J is TRBJ2-1; no clear D gene. V lost 6 bases to trimming and J lost 10 bases, with 10 bases between them. This CDR3 region has 11 residues. Germline V gene sequence: CDR1 MNHEY, CDR2 SMNVEV (reference sequence). The CDR3 loop reads CASSYLSEQFF. DNA of the CDR3: TGTGCCAGCAGCTATTTATCGGAGCAGTTCTTC.

This clone was observed a few times. The rearrangement links TRBV5-1 to TRBJ2-7, with 13 bases identical to TRBD2. This CDR3 spans 15 amino acids. Germline lookup yields CDR1 SGHRS and CDR2 YFSETQ. With 4 bases clipped from V and 2 bases from J, the junction kept 3 bases outside the gene matches. DNA for the CDR3: TGCGCCAGCAGCCCGGGACTAGCGGGAACCTACGAGCAGTACTTC. It specifies CASSPGLAGTYEQYF. The full variable domain, with the rest looked up from reference TRBV5-1 and TRBJ2-7, is KAGVTQTPRYLIKTRGQQVTLSCSPISGHRSVSWYQQTPGQGLQFLFEYFSETQRNKGNFPGRFSGRQFSNSRSEMNVSTLELGDSALYLCASSPGLAGTYEQYFGPGTRLTVT.

This sequence joins TRBV6-5 and TRBJ2-2; no definite D call. CDR1 MNHEY and CDR2 SVGAGI come from the germline V gene. The V end was cut by 0 bases, the J end by 2 bases, with 7 bases between. CDR3 size: 15 residues. CDR3 in DNA: TGTGCCAGCAGTTACTCGGTCAGAAACACCGGGGAGCTGTTTTTT. Its protein product is CASSYSVRNTGELFF.